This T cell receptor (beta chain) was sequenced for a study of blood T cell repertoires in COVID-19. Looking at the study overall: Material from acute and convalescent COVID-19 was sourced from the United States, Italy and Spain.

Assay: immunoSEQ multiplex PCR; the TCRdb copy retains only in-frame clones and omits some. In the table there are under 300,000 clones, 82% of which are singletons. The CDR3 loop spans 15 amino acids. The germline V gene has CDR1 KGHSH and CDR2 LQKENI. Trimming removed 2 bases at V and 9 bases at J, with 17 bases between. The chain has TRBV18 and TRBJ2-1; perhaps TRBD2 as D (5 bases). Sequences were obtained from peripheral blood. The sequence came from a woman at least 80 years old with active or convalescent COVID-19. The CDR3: CASSPGVGSLGEQFF. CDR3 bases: TGTGCCAGCTCACCAGGGGTTGGGAGCCTCGGTGAGCAGTTCTTC.